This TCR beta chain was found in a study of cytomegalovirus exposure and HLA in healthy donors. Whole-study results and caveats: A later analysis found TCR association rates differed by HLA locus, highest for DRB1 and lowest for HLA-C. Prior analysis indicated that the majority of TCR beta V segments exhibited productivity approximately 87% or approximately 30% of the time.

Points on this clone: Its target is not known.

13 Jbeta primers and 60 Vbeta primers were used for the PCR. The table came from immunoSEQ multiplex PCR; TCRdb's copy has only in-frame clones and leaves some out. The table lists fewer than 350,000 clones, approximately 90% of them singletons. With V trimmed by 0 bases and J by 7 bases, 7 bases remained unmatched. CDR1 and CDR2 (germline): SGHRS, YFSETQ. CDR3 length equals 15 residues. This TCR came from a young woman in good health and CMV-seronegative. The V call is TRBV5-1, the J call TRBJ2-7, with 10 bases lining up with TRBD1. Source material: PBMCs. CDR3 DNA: TGCGCCAGCAGCTTGGAGACAGGGGGCTCCCAGGAGCAGTACTTC. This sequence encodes CASSLETGGSQEQYF.